The entry that follows covers one T cell receptor beta chain sequence. Trimming stripped 1 base from V and 10 bases from J, with 14 bases between. The germline V gene has CDR1 SQVTM and CDR2 ANQGSEA. The CDR3 loop spans 12 amino acids. This entry is derived from a study of OX40 agonist ivuxolimab in advanced cancers. About the research overall: One patient with hepatocellular carcinoma and two with cutaneous melanoma, three in all, had partial responses.

The method was immunoSEQ multiplex PCR; TCRdb's version includes in-frame clones alone and lacks a portion of them. The sample includes some 100,000 clones, around nine tenths of them seen just once. The gene calls are TRBV29-1 and TRBJ2-7; D remains ambiguous. The material was CD4+ or CD8+ T cells sorted from blood, obtained in a trial of the OX40 agonist ivuxolimab. The origin of this receptor is an adult with an advanced solid tumor such as melanoma, head and neck, liver or kidney cancer. CDR3 coding DNA: TGCAGCGTTGAAGTAGGCAGGACCGGCCAGTACTTC. As protein: CSVEVGRTGQYF.